The following is a T cell receptor beta chain sequence with its context. The sample originates from a study of T cell changes during pregnancy in multiple sclerosis. CDR3 length equals 14 residues. Germline assignment: CDR1 LNHDA and CDR2 SQIVND (reference sequence). With 5 bases clipped from V and 5 bases from J, the junction kept 7 bases outside the gene matches. Clones were read by immunoSEQ multiplex PCR, and TCRdb kept only the in-frame ones, dropping some. The profile shows approximately 43,000 clones, approximately 94% of them singletons. This rearrangement joins TRBV19 to TRBJ2-7; 9 nucleotides match TRBD1. Here the sequenced sample was CD8+ T cells from peripheral blood mononuclear cells, taken in the third trimester of pregnancy. The clonotype originates from a female donor with multiple sclerosis, enrolled in a pregnancy study. The CDR3 DNA follows: TGTGCCAGTAGTTCCCGGGACAGGGTCCACGAGCAGTACTTC. Residues: CASSSRDRVHEQYF.